One sample yielded the 7 T cell receptor beta chains listed below, sequenced in a study of shared clonotypes between healthy human individuals. Libraries were prepared by immunoSEQ multiplex PCR; TCRdb keeps only in-frame clonotypes and omits some of them. The sample has about 1.1 million clones, roughly 77% seen once. Sequencing was performed on memory CD4+ T cells from PBMCs. Subset denoted: CD45RA-negative fraction. Source of these receptors: a man younger than 35 in good health. Some clones in this sample may be carry-over from other donors' samples.

This clone was counted a single time. The CDR3 is CASSEDTGELFF. DNA of the CDR3: TGTGCCAGCAGTGAGGACACCGGGGAGCTGTTTTTT. The J gene is TRBJ2-2, the V gene TRBV6-4, with D unclear. The CDR3 runs to 12 residues. Trimming left V 3 bases short and J 3 bases short, with 2 bases between. The germline CDR1 and CDR2 sequences are MRHNA and SNTAGT.

V is TRBV19 and J is TRBJ1-5; possible D gene TRBD1, 5 bases. CDR1 is LNHDA, CDR2 SQIVND, per germline (reference sequence). V was clipped by 6 bases and J by 8 bases, with 8 bases between them. The CDR3 loop spans 11 amino acids. CDR3: CASRGEEPQHF. CDR3 nucleotide sequence: TGTGCCAGTAGGGGGGAAGAGCCCCAGCATTTT.

The rearrangement uses TRBV5-1 and TRBJ2-3; unclear D gene. V was clipped by 0 bases and J by 3 bases, with 8 bases between them. Germline V gives CDR1 SGHRS, CDR2 YFSETQ. The CDR3 totals 14 residues. CDR3 nucleotides: TGCGCCAGCAGCTTGGGGCAGGAGACAGATACGCAGTATTTT. Amino acid sequence: CASSLGQETDTQYF.

The chain employs TRBV11-1 and TRBJ2-3; TRBD2 aligns across 9 bases. The CDR3 totals 16 residues. Trimming cost V 3 bases and J 5 bases; bases outside gene matches: 9. The germline gives CDR1 SGHAT, CDR2 FQDESV (reference sequence). The CDR3 here is CASSFPGLAVRDTQYF. The CDR3 region has the DNA TGTGCCAGCAGCTTCCCGGGACTAGCAGTACGAGATACGCAGTATTTT.

This chain links TRBV7-9 with TRBJ2-3; 8 bases match TRBD2. The CDR3 spans 16 residues. In germline, CDR1 is SEHNR, CDR2 FQNEAQ (reference sequence). The ends lost 5 bases at V and 0 bases at J; junction bases unmatched: 7. DNA for the CDR3: TGTGCCAGCAGCGAAGTAGCGGGGCTAAGCACAGATACGCAGTATTTT. This codes for CASSEVAGLSTDTQYF.

The rearrangement links TRBV7-9 to TRBJ1-1, with D possibly being TRBD1 (6 bases). This CDR3 spans 15 amino acids. CDR1 is SEHNR and CDR2 is FQNEAQ in the germline V gene (reference sequence). The V gene lost 3 bases and the J gene lost 4 bases, with 15 bases spanning the gap. The CDR3 DNA follows: TGTGCCAGCAGCTTTTCTATACGGGGGCTCACTGAAGCTTTCTTT. It specifies CASSFSIRGLTEAFF.

The chain employs TRBV28 and TRBJ2-7, with D perhaps matching TRBD2 (6 bases). The CDR3 totals 13 residues. CDR1 is MDHEN, CDR2 SYDVKM, per germline. Deletions cut 7 bases from V and 6 bases from J, with 16 bases between. CDR3 residues: CASTRTGAVEQYF. CDR3 in DNA: TGTGCCAGCACCCGGACGGGAGCGGTCGAGCAGTACTTC.